This T cell receptor (beta chain) appears in the sequencing data of a study of cytomegalovirus exposure and HLA in healthy donors. The PCR used 60 Vbeta and 13 Jbeta primers. Here immunoSEQ multiplex PCR was the method, and the copy in TCRdb shows in-frame clones only, minus some. The sample yields around 150,000 clones, over 65% seen once. The table lists this clone with a few counts. Trimming cost V 2 bases and J 0 bases, with 9 bases left between them. The CDR3 length is 15 residues. The germline V gene has CDR1 SGHVS and CDR2 FNYEAQ. Sequencing was performed on PBMCs. This TCR derives from a man aged 40-55 years in good health and CMV-seropositive. The chain combines TRBV7-6 with TRBJ2-3, with a possible D match to TRBD1 (5 bases). CDR3 sequence reads: CASSLRGPSTDTQYF. As DNA, the CDR3 is TGTGCCAGCAGCTTAAGGGGCCCGAGCACAGATACGCAGTATTTT.